This TCR beta chain emerged from a study of cytomegalovirus exposure and HLA in healthy donors. Per the germline V gene, CDR1 is LNHDA and CDR2 is SQIVND (reference sequence). The CDR3 contains 15 residues. J was trimmed by 0 bases and V by 5 bases; bases with no gene match: 3. Primers for the PCR totalled 60 Vbeta and 13 Jbeta. Sequencing used immunoSEQ multiplex PCR; TCRdb keeps in-frame clones, though not all of them. This sample yields more than 130,000 clones, of which roughly 76% are seen a single time; under 15% belongs to the top ten. Study-wide points: In a later analysis, TCR beta V- and J-gene trimming was associated with a missense DCLRE1C variant. Researchers reported that a few CMV-associated chains were confirmed in vitro as CMV antigen-specific.

A few counts support this clone. Antigen specificity is unknown. Sequenced sample: PBMCs. The receptor was derived from a human donor in good health. The chain uses TRBV19 and TRBJ2-4; 8 bases map to TRBD1. The CDR3 sequence: CASSLGTGAKNIQYF. The CDR3 DNA reads as TGTGCCAGTAGTCTAGGGACAGGAGCCAAAAACATTCAGTACTTC.